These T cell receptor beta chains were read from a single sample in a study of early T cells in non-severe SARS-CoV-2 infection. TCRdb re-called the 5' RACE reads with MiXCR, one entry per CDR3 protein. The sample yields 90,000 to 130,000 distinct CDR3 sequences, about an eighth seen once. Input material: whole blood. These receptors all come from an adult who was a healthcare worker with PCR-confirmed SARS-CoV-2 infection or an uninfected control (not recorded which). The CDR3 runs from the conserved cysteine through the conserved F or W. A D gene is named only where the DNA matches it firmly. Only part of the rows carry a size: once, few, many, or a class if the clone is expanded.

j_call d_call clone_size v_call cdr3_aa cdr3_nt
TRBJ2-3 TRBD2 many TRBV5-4 CASSRTSGIGDTQYF TGTGCCAGCAGCCGAACTAGCGGGATTGGAGATACGCAGTATTTT
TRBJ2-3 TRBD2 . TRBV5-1 CASSGRTGGPEDTQYF TGCGCCAGCAGCGGACGGACGGGGGGGCCGGAAGATACGCAGTATTTT
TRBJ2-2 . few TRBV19 CASSLTDPGELFF TGTGCCAGTAGTCTGACTGACCCCGGGGAGCTGTTTTTT
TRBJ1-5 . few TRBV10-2 CASIDRLNQPQHF TGCGCCAGCATCGACAGGCTCAATCAGCCCCAGCATTTT
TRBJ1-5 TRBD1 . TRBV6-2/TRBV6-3 CASTQGRQGYQPQHF TGTGCCAGCACCCAGGGCCGACAGGGTTATCAGCCCCAGCATTTT
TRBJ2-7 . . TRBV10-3 CAIGSSPSYEQYF TGTGCCATCGGCTCATCACCCTCCTACGAGCAGTACTTC
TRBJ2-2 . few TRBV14 CASSQDRVGELFF TGTGCCAGCAGCCAAGATCGGGTCGGGGAGCTGTTTTTT
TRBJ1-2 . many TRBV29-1 CSVGPGTNYGYTF TGCAGCGTTGGGCCCGGGACTAACTATGGCTACACCTTC
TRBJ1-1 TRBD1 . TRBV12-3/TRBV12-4 CASSPYRGGAFF TGTGCCAGCAGTCCATACAGGGGGGGGGCTTTCTTT
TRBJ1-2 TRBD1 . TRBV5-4 CASRRQGNYGYTF TGTGCCAGCAGGAGACAGGGGAACTATGGCTACACCTTC
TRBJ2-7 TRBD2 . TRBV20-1 CSAYPGLAGGGAYEQYF TGCAGTGCCTACCCGGGACTAGCGGGAGGTGGGGCCTACGAGCAGTACTTC
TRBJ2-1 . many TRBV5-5 CASSLYHQGNEQFF TGTGCCAGCAGCCTATACCATCAGGGTAATGAGCAGTTCTTC
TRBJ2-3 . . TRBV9 CANPTRTDTQYF TGTGCCAACCCGACCCGCACAGATACGCAGTATTTT
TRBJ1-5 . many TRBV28 CASTTPGLNQPQHF TGTGCCAGCACTACCCCAGGGCTCAATCAGCCCCAGCATTTT
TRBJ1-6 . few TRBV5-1 CASSSGQAGRSPLHF TGCGCCAGCAGCTCTGGGCAGGCGGGCAGGTCACCCCTCCACTTT
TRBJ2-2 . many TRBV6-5 CASSYSKLGNTGELFF TGTGCCAGCAGTTACTCGAAATTGGGGAACACCGGGGAGCTGTTTTTT
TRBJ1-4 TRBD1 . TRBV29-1 CSVKGQALLSEKLFF TGCAGCGTTAAGGGACAGGCGCTACTAAGCGAAAAACTGTTTTTT
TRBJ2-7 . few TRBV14 CASSRGALYEQYF TGTGCCAGCAGCCGAGGAGCCCTCTACGAGCAGTACTTC
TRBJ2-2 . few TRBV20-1 CSARDSGQGGEFF TGCAGTGCTAGAGATTCAGGGCAGGGGGGCGAGTTTTTT
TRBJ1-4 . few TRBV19 CASTEVANEKLFF TGTGCCAGCACGGAGGTAGCTAATGAAAAACTGTTTTTT
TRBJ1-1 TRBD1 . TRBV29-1 CSVPRDRGRNTEAFF TGCAGCGTTCCCAGGGACAGGGGTAGGAACACTGAAGCTTTCTTT
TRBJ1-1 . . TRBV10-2 CASSDGDRPGFF TGCGCCAGCAGTGACGGAGACAGGCCTGGTTTCTTT
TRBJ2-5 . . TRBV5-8 CASSNGLVGGETQYF TGTGCCAGCAGCAATGGACTTGTCGGAGGGGAGACCCAGTACTTC
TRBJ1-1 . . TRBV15 CATSRGGTPWDTEAFF TGTGCCACCAGCAGAGGGGGGACCCCATGGGACACTGAAGCTTTCTTT
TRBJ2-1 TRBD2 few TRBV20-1 CSAHLPGTSVGGGEQFF TGCAGTGCTCACCTTCCCGGGACTAGCGTGGGGGGTGGTGAGCAGTTCTTC
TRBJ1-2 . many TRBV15 CATSTSWQGLNYGYTF TGTGCCACCAGCACCTCGTGGCAGGGACTCAACTATGGCTACACCTTC
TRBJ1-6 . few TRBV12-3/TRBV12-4 CASSRGRLGGHSPLHF TGTGCCAGCAGTCGAGGACGTCTCGGTGGGCATTCACCCCTCCACTTT
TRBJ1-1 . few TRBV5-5 CASSRTHTATEAFF TGTGCCAGCTCACGGACACACACCGCGACTGAAGCTTTCTTT
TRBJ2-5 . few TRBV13 CASSGSDVETQYF TGTGCCAGCAGCGGATCGGACGTGGAGACCCAGTACTTC
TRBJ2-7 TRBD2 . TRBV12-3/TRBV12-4 CASSHAGTSGGGEQYF TGTGCCAGCAGCCACGCCGGGACTAGCGGGGGGGGAGAGCAGTACTTC
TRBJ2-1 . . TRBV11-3 CASSLGPNNEQFF TGTGCCAGCAGCTTAGGTCCCAACAATGAGCAGTTCTTC
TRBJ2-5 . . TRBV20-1 CSAINNKGSQETQYF TGCAGTGCTATAAACAATAAGGGTTCCCAAGAGACCCAGTACTTC
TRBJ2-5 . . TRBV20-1 CSARDQGPETQYF TGCAGTGCTAGAGATCAGGGGCCAGAGACCCAGTACTTC
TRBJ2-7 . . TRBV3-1 CASSTSAQLPQYF TGTGCCAGCAGCACCTCCGCCCAGCTCCCTCAGTACTTC
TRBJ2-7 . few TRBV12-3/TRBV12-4 CASSFLAEQYF TGTGCCAGCAGTTTCTTAGCCGAGCAGTACTTC
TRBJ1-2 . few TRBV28 CATPGHGNYGYTF TGTGCGACGCCGGGACACGGAAACTATGGCTACACCTTC
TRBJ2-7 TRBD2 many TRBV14 CASSPGLAGVKYF TGTGCCAGCAGTCCTGGACTAGCGGGAGTTAAGTACTTC
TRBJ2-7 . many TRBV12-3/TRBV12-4 CASSTLTGYYEQYF TGTGCCAGCAGTACCCTAACGGGTTACTACGAGCAGTACTTC
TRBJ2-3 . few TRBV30 CAWSPNTGLTQYF TGTGCCTGGAGTCCTAACACAGGGCTTACGCAGTATTTT
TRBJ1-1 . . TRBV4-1 CASSRRDPKGPEQMNTEAFF TGCGCCAGCAGCCGAAGGGACCCTAAGGGGCCTGAACAAATGAACACTGAAGCTTTCTTT
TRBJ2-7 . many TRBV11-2 CASSGRTFGHSYEQYF TGTGCCAGCAGCGGACGGACATTCGGGCATTCCTACGAGCAGTACTTC
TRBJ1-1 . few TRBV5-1 CASSLGHSMNTEAFF TGCGCCAGCAGCTTGGGGCACTCCATGAACACTGAAGCTTTCTTT
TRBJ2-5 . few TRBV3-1 CASSQGPGVQETQYF TGTGCCAGCAGCCAAGGGCCAGGGGTACAAGAGACCCAGTACTTC
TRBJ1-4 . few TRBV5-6 CASRRREANEKLFF TGTGCCAGCAGACGCCGGGAGGCTAATGAAAAACTGTTTTTT
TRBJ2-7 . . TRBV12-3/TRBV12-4 CASSLQGGSSYEQYF TGTGCCAGCAGCCTTCAAGGGGGGAGCTCCTACGAGCAGTACTTC
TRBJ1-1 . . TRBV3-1 CASSQGGFGTEAFF TGTGCCAGCAGCCAAGGAGGGTTTGGCACTGAAGCTTTCTTT
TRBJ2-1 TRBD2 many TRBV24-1 CATSAPGGGGEQFF TGTGCCACCAGTGCCCCGGGGGGGGGAGGTGAGCAGTTCTTC
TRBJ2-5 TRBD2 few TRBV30 CAWSGLAGGAQETQYF TGTGCCTGGAGTGGGCTAGCGGGAGGCGCTCAAGAGACCCAGTACTTC
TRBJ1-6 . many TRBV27 CASSPPRKGIYNSPLHF TGTGCCAGCAGTCCCCCCCGGAAGGGGATATATAATTCACCCCTCCACTTT
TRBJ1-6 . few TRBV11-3 CASSKGGEIGISPLHF TGTGCCAGCAGTAAGGGGGGTGAGATAGGGATTTCACCCCTCCACTTT
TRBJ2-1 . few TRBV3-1 CASSLDWGADNEQFF TGTGCCAGCAGCCTAGATTGGGGGGCCGACAATGAGCAGTTCTTC
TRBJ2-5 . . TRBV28 CASSPPNGLQETQYF TGTGCCAGCAGTCCCCCCAACGGTCTCCAAGAGACCCAGTACTTC
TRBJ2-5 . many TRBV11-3 CASNDGGPQYF TGTGCCAGCAACGACGGAGGGCCCCAGTACTTC
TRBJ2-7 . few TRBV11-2 CASRPSNGYEQYF TGTGCCAGCAGACCATCGAACGGCTACGAGCAGTACTTC
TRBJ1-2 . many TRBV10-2 CASSGTGTNYGYTF TGCGCCAGCAGTGGAACCGGGACCAACTATGGCTACACCTTC